This is a list of T cell receptor beta chains from one sample in a study of T cell changes during pregnancy in multiple sclerosis. Profiled with immunoSEQ multiplex PCR; TCRdb holds only in-frame clones, not every one. This table holds 45,000 to 60,000 clones, 85% to 95% found once. Sequenced here: CD4+ T cells from peripheral blood mononuclear cells, sampled in the third trimester of pregnancy. Every receptor here comes from a female donor with multiple sclerosis, enrolled in a pregnancy study. CDR3s include the opening cysteine and the closing phenylalanine or tryptophan. The order of the fields is CDR3 length, V gene, clone size, D gene, J gene, CDR3 protein, CDR3 DNA. D genes are given only for firm matches. The listing skips clone size in some rows; elsewhere it reads once, few, many or a size class.

length: 13; V: TRBV30; size: -; D: TRBD1; J: TRBJ1-2; CDR3: CAGNTGQGYGYTF; DNA: TGTGCCGGGAACACGGGACAGGGGTATGGCTACACCTTC
length: 14; V: TRBV10-3; size: -; D: TRBD1; J: TRBJ2-7; CDR3: CAISVWGQNYEQYF; DNA: TGTGCCATCTCGGTTTGGGGACAGAACTACGAGCAGTACTTC
length: 15; V: TRBV9; size: -; D: TRBD1; J: TRBJ1-6; CDR3: CASSAGRTGNSPLHF; DNA: TGTGCCAGCAGCGCAGGCCGGACAGGGAATTCACCCCTCCACTTT
length: 17; V: TRBV4-2; size: -; D: TRBD1; J: TRBJ2-1; CDR3: CASSPLARAGGYNEQFF; DNA: TGTGCCAGCAGCCCCCTAGCCCGGGCAGGGGGCTACAATGAGCAGTTCTTC
length: 14; V: TRBV27; size: -; D: -; J: TRBJ2-7; CDR3: CASSFSGPSYEQYF; DNA: TGTGCCAGCAGTTTCTCCGGTCCCTCCTACGAGCAGTACTTC
length: 15; V: TRBV7-2; size: -; D: -; J: TRBJ2-3; CDR3: CASVTSGVGTDTQYF; DNA: TGTGCCAGCGTTACCTCGGGGGTTGGCACAGATACGCAGTATTTT
length: 13; V: TRBV6-5; size: -; D: -; J: TRBJ1-2; CDR3: CASSLPGDRGYTF; DNA: TGTGCCAGCAGTTTACCGGGGGATAGGGGCTACACCTTC
length: 14; V: TRBV6-5; size: -; D: -; J: TRBJ1-4; CDR3: CASRMGRGNEKLFF; DNA: TGTGCCAGCAGAATGGGTAGGGGAAATGAAAAACTGTTTTTT
length: 15; V: TRBV6-6; size: -; D: -; J: TRBJ2-5; CDR3: CASSYPRGKEETQYF; DNA: TGTGCCAGCAGTTACCCCCGAGGAAAAGAAGAGACCCAGTACTTC
length: 14; V: TRBV7-3; size: -; D: TRBD2; J: TRBJ2-3; CDR3: CASSLGTSGDTQYF; DNA: TGTGCCAGCAGCTTAGGGACTAGCGGGGATACGCAGTATTTT
length: 13; V: TRBV30; size: -; D: TRBD1; J: TRBJ2-3; CDR3: CAYRDRGTDTQYF; DNA: TGTGCCTACCGGGACAGGGGCACAGATACGCAGTATTTT
length: 13; V: TRBV11-3; size: -; D: -; J: TRBJ2-3; CDR3: CASSLSGTDTQYF; DNA: TGTGCCAGCAGCCTCTCCGGCACAGATACGCAGTATTTT
length: 17; V: TRBV4-3; size: -; D: TRBD1; J: TRBJ2-7; CDR3: CASSQGTGTGGLYEQYF; DNA: TGCGCCAGCAGCCAGGGTACCGGGACAGGGGGTTTGTACGAGCAGTACTTC
length: 15; V: TRBV19; size: -; D: -; J: TRBJ1-3; CDR3: CASSITGVQRNTIYF; DNA: TGTGCCAGTAGTATTACGGGGGTCCAGCGAAACACCATATATTTT
length: 15; V: TRBV7-5; size: -; D: -; J: TRBJ1-1; CDR3: CARGRSGTAVTEAFF; DNA: TGTGCCAGAGGGAGGTCCGGGACAGCAGTCACTGAAGCTTTCTTT
length: 15; V: TRBV7-7; size: -; D: TRBD1; J: TRBJ2-1; CDR3: CASSVNRGEGNEQFF; DNA: TGTGCCAGCAGCGTCAACAGGGGCGAGGGGAATGAGCAGTTCTTC
length: 15; V: TRBV4-2; size: -; D: -; J: TRBJ2-2; CDR3: CASSQDMGGTGELFF; DNA: TGTGCCAGCAGCCAAGATATGGGGGGCACCGGGGAGCTGTTTTTT
length: 14; V: TRBV5-1; size: -; D: TRBD1; J: TRBJ1-2; CDR3: CASNLQGAEGGYTF; DNA: TGCGCCAGCAACCTACAGGGGGCGGAGGGCGGCTACACCTTC
length: 17; V: TRBV5-6; size: -; D: -; J: TRBJ2-1; CDR3: CASSELLGASSYNEQFF; DNA: TGTGCCAGCAGCGAGCTGCTAGGGGCCTCCTCCTACAATGAGCAGTTCTTC
length: 15; V: TRBV15; size: once; D: TRBD1; J: TRBJ2-5; CDR3: CATSRTRDRQETQYF; DNA: TGTGCCACCAGCAGAACCCGGGACAGGCAAGAGACCCAGTACTTC
length: 16; V: TRBV11-3; size: -; D: -; J: TRBJ2-2; CDR3: CASSLLSDTRAGELFF; DNA: TGTGCCAGCAGCTTGTTATCGGACACGCGAGCCGGGGAGCTGTTTTTT
length: 15; V: TRBV7-2; size: -; D: -; J: TRBJ2-1; CDR3: CASSLDTFSYNEQFF; DNA: TGTGCCAGCAGTTTGGACACCTTCTCCTACAATGAGCAGTTCTTC